A single sample gave rise to the 18 T cell receptor beta chains below, sequenced in a study of blood T cell repertoires in COVID-19. The repertoire was sequenced with immunoSEQ multiplex PCR; TCRdb's copy has only in-frame clones and lacks some. Among some 150,000 clones listed, just over 85% were seen once. The specimen was PBMCs or T cells enriched from blood (not recorded which). All receptors derive from a man aged 50-60 years who had recovered from COVID-19.

V and J are TRBV11-3 and TRBJ2-1; the D gene is possibly TRBD1 (5 bases). The CDR3 loop spans 15 amino acids. Trimming removed 0 bases at V and 5 bases at J, with 11 bases between. Germline CDR1 is SGHNT and CDR2 is YENEEA. CDR3 amino acids: CASSLDQGPHNEQFF. The CDR3 DNA is TGTGCCAGCAGCTTAGATCAGGGCCCACACAATGAGCAGTTCTTC. Complete variable domain (other parts from reference TRBV11-3 and TRBJ2-1): EAGVVQSPRYKIIEKKQPVAFWCNPISGHNTLYWYLQNLGQGPELLIRYENEEAVDDSQLPKDRFSAERLKGVDSTLKIQPAELGDSAVYLCASSLDQGPHNEQFFGPGTRLTVL.

This chain links TRBV6-5 with TRBJ2-3; 9 bases line up with TRBD2. The CDR3 spans 15 residues. J was trimmed by 4 bases and V by 2 bases; bases with no gene match: 4. CDR1 MNHEY and CDR2 SVGAGI come from the germline V gene. The CDR3 DNA follows: TGTGCCAGCAGTTACAGTGCGGGGGGGGCAGATACGCAGTATTTT. Translation gives CASSYSAGGADTQYF.

The rearrangement joins TRBV28 to TRBJ2-7, with D possibly TRBD1 on 5 matching bases. The CDR3 length is 14 residues. Trimming took off 4 bases at V and 7 bases at J, with 17 bases between the two ends. The germline V gene encodes CDR1 MDHEN and CDR2 SYDVKM. This CDR3 is CASSSPGHWREQYV. In nucleotides, the CDR3 is TGTGCCAGCAGTTCCCCCGGACACTGGCGGGAGCAGTACGTC.

The count of this clone is one. The chain is built from TRBV11-2 and TRBJ2-3; 10 positions agree with TRBD2. This CDR3 region has 18 residues. V lost 2 bases to trimming and J lost 5 bases; unmatched junction nucleotides: 13. The V gene's germline CDR1 is SGHAT and CDR2 FQNNGV. CDR3 sequence reads: CASSLIDGSGGWGDTQYF. DNA of the CDR3: TGTGCCAGCAGCTTAATTGATGGTAGCGGGGGGTGGGGAGATACGCAGTATTTT.

The chain is built from TRBV7-3 and TRBJ2-5; a weak D match, TRBD1 (7 bases). V lost 0 bases, J lost 4 bases, and 12 bases lay in between. The germline gives CDR1 SGHTA, CDR2 FQGTGA. This CDR3 comprises 15 residues. This CDR3 is CASSLTRQGGETQYF. CDR3 bases: TGTGCCAGCAGCTTAACGCGCCAGGGGGGAGAGACCCAGTACTTC. Using reference TRBV7-3 and TRBJ2-5 for the parts outside the CDR3, the full variable domain is GAGVSQTPSNKVTEKGKYVELRCDPISGHTALYWYRQSLGQGPEFLIYFQGTGAADDSGLPNDRFFAVRPEGSVSTLKIQRTERGDSAVYLCASSLTRQGGETQYFGPGTRLLVL.

This clone has ten or more counts. The chain is built from TRBV5-6 and TRBJ1-4; 7 bases are a match to TRBD1. Germline V gives CDR1 SGHDT, CDR2 YYEEEE. J gave up 7 bases and V 5 bases, and 17 bases lay outside the gene matches. The CDR3 length is 17 residues. The CDR3 protein is CASSYTLSTGSGEKLFF. CDR3 DNA: TGTGCCAGCAGTTACACCCTTTCGACAGGGTCGGGTGAAAAACTGTTTTTT.

The chain uses TRBV7-2 and TRBJ1-2; 7 nucleotides align to TRBD1. V lost 2 bases, J lost 4 bases, and 1 base stayed unmatched. Germline CDR1 and CDR2: SGHTA and FQGNSA. CDR3 length: 13 amino acids. The CDR3 sequence is CASSLPGGYGYTF. The DNA of the CDR3 is TGTGCCAGCAGCTTACCAGGGGGCTATGGCTACACCTTC.

This rearrangement joins TRBV9 to TRBJ1-4, with 7 bases fitting TRBD1. This CDR3 comprises 15 residues. Trimming cost V 3 bases and J 8 bases; bases outside gene matches: 10. From germline, CDR1 is SGDLS and CDR2 YYNGEE. In DNA form, the CDR3 reads TGTGCCAGCAGCGGATCTGACAGGGTGGGGGAAAAACTGTTTTTT. It is translated as CASSGSDRVGEKLFF.

V usage is TRBV18 and J usage is TRBJ2-2; D call uncertain. Germline V CDR1 and CDR2: KGHSH, LQKENI. The CDR3 spans 17 residues. With 3 bases removed from V and 7 bases from J, the gap between germline ends came to 21 bases. The CDR3 DNA reads TGTGCCAGCTCACCGCCCGGAGCCACCCCTTATGGCGGGGAGCTGTTTTTT. Translating it yields CASSPPGATPYGGELFF. The full variable domain, rest sourced from reference TRBV18 and TRBJ2-2, is NAGVMQNPRHLVRRRGQEARLRCSPMKGHSHVYWYRQLPEEGLKFMVYLQKENIIDESGMPKERFSAEFPKEGPSILRIQQVVRGDSAAYFCASSPPGATPYGGELFFGEGSRLTVL.

The rearrangement uses TRBV4-1 and TRBJ2-5; D is uncertain. The V end lost 1 base, the J end lost 1 base, and 19 bases lay between the germline ends. The germline gives CDR1 MGHRA, CDR2 YSYEKL. This CDR3 is built from 18 residues. CDR3 coding DNA: TGCGCCAGCAGCCAAGGACACGGCCCCGTTGTCGTCCAAGAGACCCAGTACTTC. This encodes CASSQGHGPVVVQETQYF.

The chain links TRBV24-1 to TRBJ2-1, with TRBD2 identical over 10 bases. Germline CDR1 reads KGHDR; CDR2 reads SFDVKD. This CDR3 has 14 residues. V lost 6 bases, J lost 7 bases, and 5 bases stayed unmatched. DNA of the CDR3: TGTGCCACCAGTAGAGGACTAGCGGCGAATGAGCAGTTCTTC. Translation: CATSRGLAANEQFF.

The J gene is TRBJ1-5, the V gene TRBV19; 10 positions match TRBD1. This CDR3 is 17 amino acids long. Germline CDR1 is LNHDA and CDR2 is SQIVND (reference sequence). Trimming took 7 bases from V and 7 from J; bases not matched to a gene: 16. The CDR3 DNA follows: TGTGCCAGTACGTCCACGACAGGGGGCTCTTCATGGCAGCCCCAGCATTTT. Its translation is CASTSTTGGSSWQPQHF. The complete variable domain, with remaining parts taken from reference TRBV19 and TRBJ1-5, reads DGGITQSPKYLFRKEGQNVTLSCEQNLNHDAMYWYRQDPGQGLRLIYYSQIVNDFQKGDIAEGYSVSREKKESFPLTVTSAQKNPTAFYLCASTSTTGGSSWQPQHFGDGTRLSIL.

This chain uses TRBV7-2 with TRBJ1-6; D not certain. The CDR3 covers 14 residues. V lost 2 bases and J lost 5, with 7 bases in between. Germline assignment: CDR1 SGHTA and CDR2 FQGNSA. In DNA, the CDR3 is TGTGCCAGCAGCTTAAACAGTCATAATTCACCCCTCCACTTT. This codes for CASSLNSHNSPLHF.

This clone was seen only a few times. The chain employs TRBV6-5 and TRBJ2-1; 12 bases are shared with TRBD1. V shed 6 bases, J shed 10 bases, and the junction held 10 bases outside the gene matches. The CDR3 runs 15 residues. Germline-derived CDR1 and CDR2 are MNHEY and SVGAGI. The CDR3 DNA follows: TGTGCCAGCAGCCGAAAGGGACAGGGGGCGTACGAGCAGTTCTTC. Translating gives CASSRKGQGAYEQFF.

V usage is TRBV7-6 and J usage is TRBJ2-6, with D perhaps TRBD2 (6 bases). The V gene's germline CDR1 is SGHVS and CDR2 FNYEAQ. V shed 0 bases and J shed 0 bases, with 15 bases lying between them. The CDR3 contains 19 residues. The CDR3 DNA sequence: TGTGCCAGCAGCTTAGCGGGTGGAGGGGCTCGCTCTGGGGCCAACGTCCTGACTTTC. Protein sequence: CASSLAGGGARSGANVLTF.

This clone was observed a single time. This chain joins TRBV3-1 (or the pseudogene TRBV3-2) and TRBJ1-5; possibly TRBD1 for D (6 bases). The germline V gene has CDR1 LGHDT and CDR2 YNNKEL (reference sequence). The CDR3 runs 12 residues. V lost 2 bases and J lost 12, with 11 bases in between. DNA of the CDR3: TGTGCCAGCAGCCAATTACAGGGCCACCAGCATTTT. Amino acids: CASSQLQGHQHF.

V gene TRBV24-1 combines with J gene TRBJ1-5; D may be TRBD1 (5 bases). With 5 bases removed from V and 3 bases from J, the gap between germline ends came to 13 bases. Germline values: CDR1 KGHDR, CDR2 SFDVKD. CDR3 length equals 15 residues. CDR3: CATSATGSSNQPQHF. CDR3 sequence (DNA): TGTGCCACCAGTGCCACAGGAAGCTCCAATCAGCCCCAGCATTTT.

The V gene is TRBV4-2, the J gene TRBJ1-5; TRBD1 matches at 8 bases. This CDR3 has 15 amino acids. Germline V gene lookup returns CDR1 LGHNA and CDR2 YNFKEQ. The junction had 8 bases not matched to a gene; V was cut back by 6 bases and J by 4 bases. CDR3 in amino acids: CASRRSNRGNQPQHF. In DNA form, the CDR3 reads TGTGCCAGCAGGCGCTCCAACAGGGGGAATCAGCCCCAGCATTTT.